The following is a TCR beta chain sequence with its context. Unique molecular identifiers tagged the TCRbeta library. TCRdb itself ran the PCR reads through MiXCR, one entry per CDR3 protein. The sample includes approximately 400,000 distinct CDR3 sequences, about a tenth of them seen just once. This specimen comes from a study of T-cell reconstitution after alpha-beta-depleted transplantation in children. Specimen: PBMCs from the stem cell graft donor, collected from the stem cell graft. This receptor was obtained from a human donor who donated a stem cell graft to a child with acute myeloid leukemia.

CDR3 DNA sequence: TGTGCCAGCAGCCAAATATACAGGGGGGGAGAGACCCAGTACTTC. It specifies CASSQIYRGGETQYF. The chain uses TRBV3-1 and TRBJ2-5, with D possibly TRBD1 on 8 matching bases. The CDR3 sequence is 15 residues long. Trimming took off 2 bases at V and 4 bases at J, with 14 bases between the two ends. Looked up from germline, CDR1 is LGHDT and CDR2 is YNNKEL (reference sequence).